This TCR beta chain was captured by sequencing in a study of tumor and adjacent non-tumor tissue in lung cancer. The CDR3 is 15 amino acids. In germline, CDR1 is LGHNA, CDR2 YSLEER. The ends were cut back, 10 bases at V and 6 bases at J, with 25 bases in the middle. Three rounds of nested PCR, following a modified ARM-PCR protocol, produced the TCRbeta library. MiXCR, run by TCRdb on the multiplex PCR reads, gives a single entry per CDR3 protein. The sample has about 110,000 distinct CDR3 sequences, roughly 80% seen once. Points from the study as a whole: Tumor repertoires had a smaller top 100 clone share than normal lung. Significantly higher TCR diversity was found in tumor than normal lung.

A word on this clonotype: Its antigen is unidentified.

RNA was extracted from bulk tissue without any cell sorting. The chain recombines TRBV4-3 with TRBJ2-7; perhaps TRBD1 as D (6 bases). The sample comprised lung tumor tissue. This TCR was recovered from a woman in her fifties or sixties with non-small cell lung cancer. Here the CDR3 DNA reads TGCGCCACTAGCCAAGACCAGTCCAGGGGCTCCGAGCAGTACTTC. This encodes CATSQDQSRGSEQYF.